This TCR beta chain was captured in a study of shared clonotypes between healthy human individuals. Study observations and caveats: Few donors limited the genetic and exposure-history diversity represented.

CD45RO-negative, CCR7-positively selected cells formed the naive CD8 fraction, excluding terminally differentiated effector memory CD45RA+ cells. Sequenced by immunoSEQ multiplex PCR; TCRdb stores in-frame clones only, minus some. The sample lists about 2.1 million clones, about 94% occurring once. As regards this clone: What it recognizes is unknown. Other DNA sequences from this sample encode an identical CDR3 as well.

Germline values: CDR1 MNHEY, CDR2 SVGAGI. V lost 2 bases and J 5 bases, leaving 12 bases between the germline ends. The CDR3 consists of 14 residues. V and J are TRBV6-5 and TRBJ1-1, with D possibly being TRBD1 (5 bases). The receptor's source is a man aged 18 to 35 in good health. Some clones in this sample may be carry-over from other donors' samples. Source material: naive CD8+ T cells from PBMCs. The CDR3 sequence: CASSYRGGGTEAFF. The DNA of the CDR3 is TGTGCCAGCAGTTACCGGGGGGGTGGGACTGAAGCTTTCTTT.